A selection of T cell receptor beta chains follows, all from one sample in a study of read filtering for tumor transcriptome and immune sequencing. TCRdb re-called the reads through MiXCR, storing one row per CDR3 protein. The sample includes about 61,000 distinct CDR3 sequences, about a fifth of them seen just once. The specimen was a population of CD138-negative cells sorted from bone marrow. Receptor source: a donor aged 40 or older with multiple myeloma. Both conserved end residues are part of each CDR3. The D gene is left open where the match is weak. The size field is filled for only some rows; it gives once, few, many or a size class.

V gene,D gene,J gene,clone size,CDR3 DNA,CDR3 protein
TRBV12-3/TRBV12-4,-,TRBJ2-1,many,TGTGCCAGCAGTTCCGGGGACCGAATAGGCGAGCAGTTCTTC,CASSSGDRIGEQFF
TRBV5-1,TRBD2,TRBJ2-1,once,TGCGCCTGCAGCTTGTACGCTAGCGGGAGAGAGCAGTTCTTC,CACSLYASGREQFF
TRBV19,-,TRBJ1-5,many,TGTGCCAGTAGTAGCACAGCTGGGACTAGCAATCAGCCCCAGCATTTT,CASSSTAGTSNQPQHF
TRBV5-1,-,TRBJ2-6,-,TGCGCCTGCAGCTCCGCAGTCGGCCCTGGGGCCAGCGTCCTGACTTTC,CACSSAVGPGASVLTF
TRBV7-9,TRBD1,TRBJ2-7,-,TGTGCCAGCAGCATAGGGGGCCAGAACTACGAGCAGTACTTC,CASSIGGQNYEQYF
TRBV30,TRBD2,TRBJ2-2,many,TGTGCCTGGGGGGGGACTAGATCGAGTACCGGGGAGCTGTTTTTT,CAWGGTRSSTGELFF
TRBV5-1,-,TRBJ2-5,many,TGCGCCAGCAGCTTGGACAATAGAGAAGAGACCCAGTACTTC,CASSLDNREETQYF
TRBV5-1,-,TRBJ1-1,many,TGCGCCAGCAGCCTGGTGTTGGGACCTGGGGCTGAAGCTTTCTTT,CASSLVLGPGAEAFF
TRBV20-1,TRBD1,TRBJ2-7,many,TGCAGTGCTAGAGATGGACAGGGAGTTTCCTACGAGCAGTACTTC,CSARDGQGVSYEQYF
TRBV7-2,-,TRBJ1-5,many,TGTGCCAGCAGCTTAGACAGTCAGCCCCAGCATTTT,CASSLDSQPQHF
TRBV7-2,-,TRBJ1-5,many,TGTGCCAGCAGCTTAGGAAGTCCACCGAGGAGCAATCAGCCCCAGCATTTT,CASSLGSPPRSNQPQHF
TRBV19,-,TRBJ1-4,many,TGTGCCAGTAGTATAGACTGGGGAAGAAATGAAAAACTGTTTTTT,CASSIDWGRNEKLFF
TRBV7-9,TRBD2,TRBJ2-1,many,TGTGCCAGCAGCCCCGGGACTAGCGATGAGCAGTTCTTC,CASSPGTSDEQFF
TRBV7-7,-,TRBJ2-1,many,TGTGCTAGCAGCCCCGAGAGACACAATGAGCAGTTCTTC,CASSPERHNEQFF
TRBV20-1,-,TRBJ2-1,many,TGCAGTGCTAGTCTATCCGGGGCCGCTGAGCAGTTCTTC,CSASLSGAAEQFF
TRBV6-1,TRBD1,TRBJ1-2,many,TGTGCCGCGGGCCGGACAGGACCCGACACCTTC,CAAGRTGPDTF
TRBV6-6,-,TRBJ2-1,-,TGTACCAGCAGTTACAACCTGCGAGACAATGAGCAGTTCTTC,CTSSYNLRDNEQFF
TRBV4-1,-,TRBJ2-3,many,TGCGCCAGCAGCCAAGTTGCGGTGACCACAGATACGCAGTATTTT,CASSQVAVTTDTQYF
TRBV3-1,-,TRBJ2-5,many,TGTGCCAGCAGCCGGGCGAGTCCTAGCGTAGAGACCCAGTACTTC,CASSRASPSVETQYF
TRBV5-1,-,TRBJ2-5,-,TGCGCCAGCAGCTTGGCCCAGGGGAGGCAAGAGACCCAGTACTTC,CASSLAQGRQETQYF
TRBV6-1,TRBD1,TRBJ1-4,many,TGTGCCAGCAGTACCACCGGGACAGGGAGGGAAAAACTGTTTTTT,CASSTTGTGREKLFF
TRBV6-2/TRBV6-3,TRBD1,TRBJ2-2,many,TGTGCCAGCAGCAGGGACAGGACCGGGGAGCTGTTTTTT,CASSRDRTGELFF
TRBV7-3,-,TRBJ2-1,many,TGTGCCAGCAGCTTCGGCCCTGGCGGGGAGCAGTTCTTC,CASSFGPGGEQFF
TRBV7-8,-,TRBJ1-1,many,TGTGCCAGCAGCTTATCGGCCGGTACTGAAGCTTTCTTT,CASSLSAGTEAFF
TRBV9,TRBD2,TRBJ2-1,many,TGTGCCAGCAGCTCCCGGACTAGCGTACGCTACAATGAGCAGTTCTTC,CASSSRTSVRYNEQFF
TRBV18,-,TRBJ2-1,many,TGTGCCAGCTCACCGTTTCTTAGCGGTGAGCAGTTCTTC,CASSPFLSGEQFF
TRBV5-1,-,TRBJ2-7,few,TGCGCCAGCAGCTTGGGAGGAGGGACCACCCCCTACGAGCAGTACTTC,CASSLGGGTTPYEQYF
TRBV18,-,TRBJ1-2,many,TGTGCCAGCTCGCCTACCACACAGGTTGCCTACACCTTC,CASSPTTQVAYTF
TRBV6-2/TRBV6-3,-,TRBJ2-2,many,TGTGCCAGCAAGCAGAACACCGGGGAGCTGTTTTTT,CASKQNTGELFF